Listed below are T cell receptor beta chains from one sample, sequenced in a study of response to subunit inactivated influenza vaccine. TCRdb itself ran the RT-PCR reads through MiXCR, one entry per CDR3 protein. The table records 290,000 or so distinct CDR3 sequences, 20% to 25% of them present only once. This material consisted of PBMCs from blood, taken approximately 22 months after vaccination. The receptor source for this set is a man aged 50-75 years who received an inactivated influenza vaccine. CDR3s include the opening cysteine and the closing phenylalanine or tryptophan. D genes are given only for firm matches. Size values are once, few and many counts, or a class for expanded clones, and some rows have none.

>TRBD1|18|TRBJ1-4|TRBV20-1|-
CSARVTLGQGVANEKLFF
TGCAGTGCTAGAGTAACTTTGGGACAGGGGGTGGCTAATGAAAAACTGTTTTTT
>-|15|TRBJ1-1|TRBV28|few
CASSPWRQLNTEAFF
TGTGCCAGCAGCCCATGGAGACAGCTGAACACTGAAGCTTTCTTT
>TRBD1|16|TRBJ1-5|TRBV9|many
CASSSTGEKGNQPQHF
TGTGCCAGCAGCTCCACAGGGGAGAAAGGCAATCAGCCCCAGCATTTT
>-|17|TRBJ1-6|TRBV7-2|few
CASSLALGRSYNSPLHF
TGTGCCAGCAGCTTAGCACTGGGCCGCTCCTATAATTCACCCCTCCACTTT
>-|15|TRBJ1-2|TRBV2|many
CASSQGQPTLYGYTF
TGTGCCAGCAGTCAAGGACAGCCGACCCTCTATGGCTACACCTTC
>TRBD1|13|TRBJ1-5|TRBV6-5|-
CASSYGTGRPQHF
TGTGCCAGCAGTTACGGGACAGGGAGGCCCCAGCATTTT
>TRBD1|17|TRBJ1-1|TRBV27|-
CASSPDRGRVLSTEAFF
TGTGCCAGCAGTCCGGACAGGGGGCGCGTTTTGAGCACTGAAGCTTTCTTT
>-|16|TRBJ2-5|TRBV10-3|few
CAISYGGLPRWETQYF
TGTGCCATCAGCTACGGGGGACTCCCACGGTGGGAGACCCAGTACTTC
>-|17|TRBJ1-2|TRBV21-1|many
CASSNRDRGLLFDGYTF
TGTGCCAGCAGCAATCGGGACAGGGGGCTGCTGTTTGATGGCTACACCTTC
>-|14|TRBJ2-3|TRBV4-1|many
CASSRVRGTDTQYF
TGCGCCAGCAGCCGCGTCAGGGGAACAGATACGCAGTATTTT
>-|16|TRBJ1-1|TRBV7-6|many
CASSSGQGGMNTEAFF
TGTGCCAGCAGCTCCGGGCAGGGTGGCATGAACACTGAAGCTTTCTTT
>TRBD1|13|TRBJ2-7|TRBV29-1|-
CSVSPDRGYEQYF
TGCAGCGTTTCGCCGGACAGGGGCTACGAGCAGTACTTC
>TRBD2|15|TRBJ2-5|TRBV5-1|-
CASSSGTIPQETQYF
TGCGCCAGCAGCTCCGGGACTATCCCCCAAGAGACCCAGTACTTC
>TRBD1|16|TRBJ1-1|TRBV4-1|-
CASSQPTRGRNTEAFF
TGCGCCAGCAGCCAACCGACCAGGGGGCGGAACACTGAAGCTTTCTTT
>-|15|TRBJ1-6|TRBV2|-
CASSPRQVDNSPLHF
TGTGCCAGCAGTCCTCGACAGGTTGATAATTCACCCCTCCACTTT
>TRBD1|17|TRBJ2-7|TRBV19|few
CASSIAGTEGDSYEQYF
TGTGCCAGTAGTATCGCCGGGACAGAGGGGGATTCCTACGAGCAGTACTTC
>-|16|TRBJ2-5|TRBV14|-
CASSQERAGFQETQYF
TGTGCCAGCAGCCAAGAAAGGGCAGGCTTTCAAGAGACCCAGTACTTC
>TRBD1|12|TRBJ1-2|TRBV28|few
CASSLDRRGYTF
TGTGCCAGCAGTTTGGACAGGAGGGGCTACACCTTC
>-|18|TRBJ2-2|TRBV11-2|-
CASSFLSGTPSRTGELFF
TGTGCCAGCAGCTTTCTCTCCGGGACACCCAGTCGGACCGGGGAGCTGTTTTTT
>TRBD1|15|TRBJ1-6|TRBV6-1|few
CASSDRDRWNSPLHF
TGTGCCAGCAGCGACCGGGACAGGTGGAATTCACCCCTCCACTTT
>-|11|TRBJ1-2|TRBV4-2|-
CASSQAGGYTF
TGTGCCAGCAGCCAGGCAGGGGGCTACACCTTC
>-|14|TRBJ2-7|TRBV20-1|-
CSARGTQSSYEQYF
TGCAGTGCTAGAGGGACCCAGAGCTCCTACGAGCAGTACTTC
>-|14|TRBJ1-1|TRBV9|few
CASSAPPGGTEAFF
TGTGCCAGCAGCGCCCCGCCGGGGGGCACTGAAGCTTTCTTT
>TRBD2|17|TRBJ2-3|TRBV28|few
CASTPRTSGSPGDTQYF
TGTGCCAGCACCCCCCGGACTAGCGGGAGCCCAGGGGATACGCAGTATTTT
>TRBD1|14|TRBJ1-4|TRBV10-3|many
CAISTGTGKEKLFF
TGTGCCATCAGTACCGGGACAGGAAAGGAAAAACTGTTTTTT
>-|15|TRBJ1-5|TRBV15|-
CATSIVRSPNQPQHF
TGTGCCACCAGCATAGTTAGAAGTCCCAATCAGCCCCAGCATTTT
>-|12|TRBJ2-5|TRBV28|-
CASSLTVETQYF
TGTGCCAGCAGTTTGACAGTAGAGACCCAGTACTTC
>TRBD1|14|TRBJ1-1|TRBV18|many
CASSPGQGNTEAFF
TGTGCCAGCTCACCGGGACAGGGGAACACTGAAGCTTTCTTT
>-|14|TRBJ1-6|TRBV28|-
CASSFVSYNSPLHF
TGTGCCAGCAGTTTCGTTTCCTATAATTCACCCCTCCACTTT
>TRBD1|15|TRBJ2-7|TRBV3-1|-
CASSQVGTGVYEQYF
TGTGCCAGCAGCCAAGTCGGGACAGGGGTCTACGAGCAGTACTTC
>-|11|TRBJ1-1|TRBV25-1|-
CACARGTEAFF
TGTGCCTGTGCCCGGGGCACTGAAGCTTTCTTT
>TRBD2|16|TRBJ2-7|TRBV10-3|-
CAISPGLAGGIYEQYF
TGTGCCATCAGCCCGGGACTAGCGGGGGGGATTTACGAGCAGTACTTC
>-|13|TRBJ1-1|TRBV6-1|few
CASKREVNTEAFF
TGTGCCAGCAAAAGGGAGGTGAACACTGAAGCTTTCTTT
>-|12|TRBJ2-5|TRBV3-1|-
CASSQVLAGLYF
TGTGCCAGCAGCCAAGTCTTGGCGGGACTCTACTTC
>-|15|TRBJ2-5|TRBV7-9|-
CASSPGTDWRETQYF
TGTGCCAGCAGCCCGGGCACAGATTGGAGAGAGACCCAGTACTTC
>-|16|TRBJ1-3|TRBV27|many
CASSPSGRVSGNTIYF
TGTGCCAGCAGCCCCTCCGGACGGGTCTCTGGAAACACCATATATTTT